The 16 T cell receptor beta chains reported below all come from one sample, sequenced in a study of OX40 agonist ivuxolimab in advanced cancers. Data came from immunoSEQ multiplex PCR; TCRdb stores just in-frame clones and leaves some out. The data show over 25,000 clones, around 80% seen once. Sequencing was performed on CD4+ or CD8+ T cells sorted from blood, taken in a trial of the OX40 agonist ivuxolimab. These receptors originate from an adult with an advanced solid tumor such as melanoma, head and neck, liver or kidney cancer.

The chain joins TRBV2 to TRBJ2-2, with 9 bases fitting TRBD1. Germline CDR1 SNHLY, CDR2 FYNNEI. This CDR3 has 15 amino acids. The V gene end was trimmed by 3 bases and the J gene end by 7 bases; junction bases not matched to a gene: 6. This chain's CDR3 is CASSDLQGAIGELFF. CDR3 DNA: TGTGCCAGCAGTGACTTACAGGGGGCGATCGGGGAGCTGTTTTTT.

The CDR3 DNA follows: TGTGCCAGCAGAGATGACACTTATTATAATTCACCCCTCCACTTT. It translates to CASRDDTYYNSPLHF. This chain connects TRBV25-1 to TRBJ1-6; D gene ambiguous. With 6 bases removed from V and 4 bases from J, the gap between germline ends came to 13 bases. Germline CDR1 is MGHDK and CDR2 is SYGVNS. The CDR3 has 15 residues.

Here the CDR3 reads CASSLGGQGLYNEQFF. In DNA, the CDR3 is TGTGCCAGCAGCTTAGGGGGACAGGGCCTTTACAATGAGCAGTTCTTC. The gene calls are TRBV7-3 and TRBJ2-1, with 9 bases identical to TRBD1. The V segment lost 2 bases and the J segment 4 bases; nucleotides outside the gene matches: 6. The CDR3 runs to 16 residues. Germline loops: CDR1 SGHTA, CDR2 FQGTGA.

The chain has TRBV7-9 and TRBJ2-5, with D possibly called TRBD1 or TRBD2 (7 bases each). There are 13 residues in the CDR3. Trimming took off 11 bases at V and 1 base at J, with 14 bases between the two ends. Germline CDR1 reads SEHNR; CDR2 reads FQNEAQ (reference sequence). The DNA for the CDR3 is TGTGCCGGGGAGGGACAGAGCCAAGAGACCCAGTACTTC. Its translation: CAGEGQSQETQYF. The full variable domain, in which reference TRBV7-9 and TRBJ2-5 provide the parts outside the CDR3, is DTGVSQNPRHKITKRGQNVTFRCDPISEHNRLYWYRQTLGQGPEFLTYFQNEAQLEKSRLLSDRFSAERPKGSFSTLEIQRTEQGDSAMYLCAGEGQSQETQYFGPGTRLLVL.

The CDR3, as DNA: TGCAGCGTCGACTTTATTAGCTCCACTAACTATGGCTACACCTTC. Encoded protein: CSVDFISSTNYGYTF. The chain recombines TRBV29-1 with TRBJ1-2; D not resolved. The V and J ends lost 6 bases and 0 bases respectively, with 17 bases between them. The CDR3 is 15 amino acids. Per germline, CDR1 SQVTM and CDR2 ANQGSEA.

The rearrangement joins TRBV7-9 to TRBJ2-3; 9 bases agree with TRBD2. Germline CDR1 and CDR2: SEHNR and FQNEAQ (reference sequence). CDR3 length equals 15 residues. The V gene end was trimmed by 5 bases and the J gene end by 6 bases; junction bases not matched to a gene: 9. CDR3 nucleotide sequence: TGTGCCAGCAGCGTACTAGCGGGCGCCCTGGATACGCAGTATTTT. This translates into CASSVLAGALDTQYF.

This clone was counted only a few times. The rearrangement uses TRBV9 and TRBJ1-2; no clear D. Between the trimmed V and J ends, which lost 4 bases and 6 bases, there was a span of 10 bases. Germline loops: CDR1 SGDLS, CDR2 YYNGEE. The CDR3 sequence is 12 residues long. The CDR3 nucleotides read TGTGCCAGCAGCCAACAACCCCATGGCTACACCTTC. Protein sequence: CASSQQPHGYTF.

The chain is built from TRBV28 and TRBJ1-3; D gene uncertain. Trimming took off 1 base at V and 0 bases at J, with 7 bases between the two ends. The germline V gene has CDR1 MDHEN and CDR2 SYDVKM. The CDR3 extends over 15 amino acids. DNA of the CDR3: TGTGCCAGCAGTTTATCACCGGACTCTGGAAACACCATATATTTT. Its translation is CASSLSPDSGNTIYF.

This clone appeared a few times. The chain couples TRBV6-1 to TRBJ2-2; TRBD1 matches at 7 bases. The CDR3 covers 14 residues. After removal of 6 bases from V and 2 bases from J, the junction contained 3 bases not matched to a gene. The germline V gene encodes CDR1 MNHNS and CDR2 SASEGT. CDR3 loop: CASSDRDNTGELFF. The CDR3 DNA sequence: TGTGCCAGCAGCGACAGGGATAACACCGGGGAGCTGTTTTTT.

This rearrangement joins TRBV11-1 to TRBJ1-5, with unresolved D. Trimming removed 1 base at V and 3 bases at J, with 4 bases between. This CDR3 is built from 13 residues. CDR1 is SGHAT and CDR2 is FQDESV in the germline V gene (reference sequence). The CDR3 DNA reads TGTGCCAGCAGCTTAGTAGTCAATCAGCCCCAGCATTTT. This gives the protein CASSLVVNQPQHF.

This chain joins TRBV29-1 and TRBJ1-2; 8 bases are shared with TRBD1. Germline values: CDR1 SQVTM, CDR2 ANQGSEA. J was trimmed by 5 bases and V by 3 bases; bases with no gene match: 2. The CDR3 runs to 12 residues. CDR3 protein: CSVDRGPYGYTF. The CDR3 DNA reads as TGCAGCGTTGACAGGGGGCCATATGGCTACACCTTC.

V usage is TRBV5-4 and J usage is TRBJ1-1; possibly TRBD1 for D (6 bases). The CDR3 is made up of 12 amino acids. The germline V gene encodes CDR1 SGHNT and CDR2 YYREEE (reference sequence). Trimming took 3 bases from V and 8 from J, leaving 11 bases between them. CDR3 loop: CASSWGTTEAFF. CDR3 DNA: TGTGCCAGCAGCTGGGGGACAACAGAAGCTTTCTTT. Full variable domain (outside the CDR3, taken from reference TRBV5-4 and TRBJ1-1): ETGVTQSPTHLIKTRGQQVTLRCSSQSGHNTVSWYQQALGQGPQFIFQYYREEENGRGNFPPRFSGLQFPNYSSELNVNALELDDSALYLCASSWGTTEAFFGQGTRLTVV.

The chain uses TRBV5-6 and TRBJ2-7, with TRBD1 matching over 7 bases. This CDR3 comprises 14 residues. Germline V gene data show CDR1 as SGHDT and CDR2 as YYEEEE. The V segment lost 6 bases and the J segment 0 bases; nucleotides outside the gene matches: 6. DNA for the CDR3: TGTGCCAGCACGGAACAGGGGCCCTCCTACGAGCAGTACTTC. Translating it yields CASTEQGPSYEQYF.

CDR3 region: CASSLGRQTEPYEQYF. The DNA for the CDR3 is TGTGCCAGCAGCTTAGGGCGTCAGACCGAACCCTACGAGCAGTACTTC. This chain connects TRBV7-8 to TRBJ2-7; D gene uncertain. This CDR3 is built from 16 residues. Trimming stripped 1 base from V and 2 bases from J, with 15 bases between. Germline-derived CDR1 and CDR2 are SGHVS and FQNEAQ.

The chain has TRBV20-1 and TRBJ2-1; D call uncertain. Germline loops: CDR1 DFQATT, CDR2 SNEGSKA (reference sequence). With 3 bases removed from V and 7 bases from J, the gap between germline ends came to 7 bases. This CDR3 has 11 amino acids. CDR3 nucleotide sequence: TGCAGTGCTAGTCCCAGGAATGAGCAGTTCTTC. This codes for CSASPRNEQFF.

The chain recombines TRBV9 with TRBJ2-2; D is undetermined. CDR3 size: 17 residues. V gave up 3 bases and J gave up 2 bases, with 17 bases separating them. Germline V gives CDR1 SGDLS, CDR2 YYNGEE. The CDR3 spells CASSEPQAGLNTGELFF. In nucleotides, the CDR3 is TGTGCCAGCAGCGAACCGCAGGCAGGTCTAAACACCGGGGAGCTGTTTTTT. The variable domain in full, completed from reference TRBV9 and TRBJ2-2, reads DSGVTQTPKHLITATGQRVTLRCSPRSGDLSVYWYQQSLDQGLQFLIQYYNGEERAKGNILERFSAQQFPDLHSELNLSSLELGDSALYFCASSEPQAGLNTGELFFGEGSRLTVL.